A single sample is the source of the 31 T cell receptor beta chains below, sequenced in a study of cytomegalovirus exposure and HLA in healthy donors. The PCR ran on 60 Vbeta and 13 Jbeta primers. Clones were sequenced by immunoSEQ multiplex PCR, and TCRdb holds only the in-frame ones, with some missing. Altogether over 70,000 clones are present, roughly three quarters being singletons, with the ten largest covering less than 4.5%. Sequenced sample: PBMCs. These receptor sequences come from a man in his thirties or forties in good health and CMV-seronegative.

The CDR3 is CASSPLAGSYNEQFF. CDR3 nucleotide sequence: TGTGCCAGCAGCCCGTTAGCGGGATCCTACAATGAGCAGTTCTTC. V gene TRBV7-2 combines with J gene TRBJ2-1, with 8 bases lining up with TRBD2. V dropped 5 bases and J dropped 1; count of bases not matched to a gene: 4. Germline assignment: CDR1 SGHTA and CDR2 FQGNSA. The CDR3 is 15 residues long.

The rearrangement links TRBV28 to TRBJ2-7; TRBD1 matches at 7 bases. Trimming at V came to 11 bases and at J to 2 bases, leaving 12 bases not matched to a gene. This CDR3 is built from 14 residues. CDR1 and CDR2 from the germline V gene are MDHEN and SYDVKM. CDR3 nucleotide sequence: TGTGCCGCGCACCAACAGGGGCAGGCCTACGAGCAGTACTTC. This encodes CAAHQQGQAYEQYF.

The V and J genes are TRBV7-8 and TRBJ1-6; 9 positions match TRBD1. CDR1 and CDR2 from the germline V gene are SGHVS and FQNEAQ. Unmatched junction bases numbered 6, after V lost 10 bases and J lost 8 bases. The CDR3 covers 13 residues. DNA for the CDR3: TGTGCCACCCAGGGGGACAGGGATTCACCCCTCCACTTT. This encodes CATQGDRDSPLHF.

This chain joins TRBV10-3 and TRBJ2-7, with a tentative D call TRBD1 (5 bases). V was pared by 0 bases and J by 6 bases, with 12 bases between. CDR3 size: 14 residues. Per the germline V gene, CDR1 is ENHRY and CDR2 is SYGVKD. This CDR3 reads CAISESQGSLEQYF. The DNA for the CDR3 is TGTGCCATCAGTGAGTCCCAGGGTTCGCTCGAGCAGTACTTC.

The V and J genes are TRBV9 and TRBJ2-1; 8 nucleotides align to TRBD2. The CDR3 length is 17 residues. Germline V gene sequence: CDR1 SGDLS, CDR2 YYNGEE. Germline trimming cut 0 bases from V and 5 bases from J; bases unmatched to any gene: 10. The DNA for the CDR3 is TGTGCCAGCAGCGTAGTGTTAGGCGGGGGGCAGAACAATGAGCAGTTCTTC. Amino acid sequence: CASSVVLGGGQNNEQFF.

The CDR3 sequence: CAWSVLRNTEAFF. In DNA, the CDR3 is TGTGCCTGGAGTGTACTAAGGAACACTGAAGCTTTCTTT. V usage is TRBV30 and J usage is TRBJ1-1; D remains unclear. Between the trimmed V and J ends, which lost 0 bases and 1 base, there was a span of 6 bases. Germline CDR1 GTSNPN, CDR2 SVGIG (reference sequence). This CDR3 contains 13 residues. The full variable domain, in which reference TRBV30 and TRBJ1-1 provide the parts outside the CDR3, is SQTIHQWPATLVQPVGSPLSLECTVEGTSNPNLYWYRQAAGRGLQLLFYSVGIGQISSEVPQNLSASRPQDRQFILSSKKLLLSDSGFYLCAWSVLRNTEAFFGQGTRLTVV.

This clone has a single count. The genes are TRBV27 and TRBJ2-7, with 10 bases that match TRBD1. The V segment lost 6 bases and the J segment 4 bases; nucleotides outside the gene matches: 9. The CDR3 is 15 residues long. Germline V CDR1 and CDR2: MNHEY, SMNVEV (reference sequence). The CDR3 DNA is TGTGCCAGCAGCCATTGGACAGGGGGACGGTACGAGCAGTACTTC. This encodes CASSHWTGGRYEQYF.

V usage is TRBV25-1 and J usage is TRBJ1-2; a weak D match, TRBD1 (5 bases). V gave up 5 bases and J gave up 5 bases, with 18 bases separating them. Germline V gene sequence: CDR1 MGHDK, CDR2 SYGVNS. The CDR3 is 15 residues long. The CDR3 loop is CASSSSGKLIYGYTF. CDR3 sequence (DNA): TGTGCCAGCAGTTCGTCAGGGAAGCTCATATATGGCTACACCTTC.

The V call is TRBV6-7, the J call TRBJ2-7, with D tentatively TRBD1 (6 bases). TRBV6-7 is assigned to the ORF class and has an uncertain function. Trimming stripped 6 bases from V and 3 bases from J, with 18 bases between. This CDR3 contains 15 residues. CDR3 in amino acids: CASSPVERGIYEQYF. The CDR3 bases are TGTGCCAGCAGCCCCGTTGAGAGGGGGATCTACGAGCAGTACTTC.

This chain joins TRBV2 and TRBJ1-2; D gene ambiguous. The CDR3 runs 15 residues. Germline values: CDR1 SNHLY, CDR2 FYNNEI. Between the trimmed V and J ends, which lost 3 bases and 8 bases, there was a span of 19 bases. The CDR3 DNA is TGTGCCAGCAGTGAGGGAATGTGGGGAGGAGAGGGCTACACCTTC. Translation: CASSEGMWGGEGYTF.

The rearrangement links TRBV5-1 to TRBJ1-2, with D unresolved. The V end lost 0 bases, the J end lost 7 bases, and 22 bases lay between the germline ends. CDR1 SGHRS and CDR2 YFSETQ come from the germline V gene. The CDR3 has 17 amino acids. The CDR3 spells CASSLDLGGNRVRGYTF. For the CDR3, the DNA is TGCGCCAGCAGCTTGGATCTAGGAGGGAATCGGGTTCGTGGCTACACCTTC.

This clone was seen more than once but under ten times. The V gene is TRBV7-9, the J gene TRBJ2-1; the D gene is possibly TRBD1 (6 bases). Germline V gene data show CDR1 as SEHNR and CDR2 as FQNEAQ (reference sequence). V shed 2 bases and J shed 5 bases, with 22 bases lying between them. The CDR3 runs 18 residues. The DNA for the CDR3 is TGTGCCAGCAGCTTAATTGTCCGGGACATAGTATTAAACAATGAGCAGTTCTTC. Its protein is CASSLIVRDIVLNNEQFF.

This rearrangement joins TRBV5-1 to TRBJ1-5; tentative D call: TRBD1 (5 bases). Per the germline V gene, CDR1 is SGHRS and CDR2 is YFSETQ. The CDR3 covers 14 residues. Trimming shortened V by 0 bases and J by 2 bases, and 6 bases separated the two germline ends. In nucleotides, the CDR3 is TGCGCCAGCAGCTTGGGGGGGGGCAATCAGCCCCAGCATTTT. Encoded protein: CASSLGGGNQPQHF. Full variable domain (outside the CDR3, taken from reference TRBV5-1 and TRBJ1-5): KAGVTQTPRYLIKTRGQQVTLSCSPISGHRSVSWYQQTPGQGLQFLFEYFSETQRNKGNFPGRFSGRQFSNSRSEMNVSTLELGDSALYLCASSLGGGNQPQHFGDGTRLSIL.

This chain uses TRBV4-3 with TRBJ2-3; TRBD2 matches at 7 bases. With V trimmed by 1 base and J by 1 base, 11 bases remained unmatched. The CDR3 is 18 amino acids. Germline V gene lookup returns CDR1 LGHNA and CDR2 YSLEER. CDR3 in DNA: TGCGCCAGCAGCCAAGTAGGGGTAATAAGCGGGGGCACAGATACGCAGTATTTT. Amino acid sequence: CASSQVGVISGGTDTQYF.

The rearrangement joins TRBV7-2 to TRBJ2-5; 12 bases are a match to TRBD2. Germline V lookup: CDR1 SGHTA, CDR2 FQGNSA. The J segment lost 2 bases and the V segment lost 4 bases, leaving 11 bases of the junction unmatched. The CDR3 sequence is 18 residues long. This CDR3 reads CASSSHLTSGGAQETQYF. CDR3 in DNA: TGTGCCAGCAGCTCCCACTTGACTAGCGGGGGAGCTCAAGAGACCCAGTACTTC.

The J gene is TRBJ2-3, the V gene TRBV5-6, with 8 bases fitting TRBD2. V gave up 1 base and J gave up 3 bases; unmatched junction bases: 7. The CDR3 covers 16 residues. The V gene's germline CDR1 is SGHDT and CDR2 YYEEEE. CDR3 loop: CASSLRGVAGTDTQYF. CDR3 DNA sequence: TGTGCCAGCAGCTTGAGGGGGGTAGCGGGGACAGATACGCAGTATTTT.

V gene TRBV20-1 combines with J gene TRBJ2-7, with 9 bases matching TRBD1. The V and J ends lost 6 bases and 12 bases, in that order; junction bases with no gene match: 6. The CDR3 runs 10 residues. From germline, CDR1 is DFQATT and CDR2 SNEGSKA (reference sequence). The CDR3 nucleotides are TGCAGTGCGGAAGGGACAGGGTTGTACTTC. Translation: CSAEGTGLYF.

This clone has just a few counts. CDR3 DNA sequence: TGTGCCAGCAGCTTGGAAGTAATGAGGAGGTACTTC. Translating gives CASSLEVMRRYF. This rearrangement joins TRBV5-8 to TRBJ2-7; D gene uncertain. Looked up from germline, CDR1 is SGHTS and CDR2 is YDEGEE. Trimming removed 0 bases at V and 12 bases at J, with 13 bases between. The CDR3 has 12 amino acids.

The rearrangement uses TRBV28 and TRBJ1-2; 11 bases are shared with TRBD1. The CDR3 runs to 15 residues. CDR1 MDHEN and CDR2 SYDVKM come from the germline V gene. The V gene end was trimmed by 6 bases and the J gene end by 4 bases; junction bases not matched to a gene: 7. The CDR3 nucleotides read TGTGCCAGCAGGCGGGACAGGGGGTCCGGCTATGGCTACACCTTC. This sequence encodes CASRRDRGSGYGYTF.

The chain is built from TRBV7-8 and TRBJ2-7; possible D gene TRBD1, 6 bases. The germline CDR1 and CDR2 sequences are SGHVS and FQNEAQ. V lost 1 base to trimming and J lost 4 bases, with 11 bases between them. The length of the CDR3 is 14 residues. As DNA, the CDR3 is TGTGCCAGCAGCTTAGAACAGGGAAATTACGAGCAGTACTTC. Its translation: CASSLEQGNYEQYF.

The chain has TRBV30 and TRBJ1-2; D is uncertain. CDR3 length: 14 residues. Germline V gene sequence: CDR1 GTSNPN, CDR2 SVGIG (reference sequence). V lost 0 bases, J lost 4 bases, and 12 bases lay in between. This chain's CDR3 is CAWSVQHLTYGYTF. Written as DNA, the CDR3 is TGTGCCTGGAGTGTACAGCACCTAACCTATGGCTACACCTTC.

CDR3 bases: TGTGCCAGCAGCCCTAGACTTGCCCTCGGTGGTAGAGGGGATACGCAGTATTTT. Protein product: CASSPRLALGGRGDTQYF. The gene calls are TRBV11-2 and TRBJ2-3; TRBD2 might be the D (5 bases). CDR1 and CDR2 from the germline V gene are SGHAT and FQNNGV. The CDR3 totals 18 residues. V lost 5 bases, J lost 6 bases, and 27 bases lay in between. The full variable domain, in which reference TRBV11-2 and TRBJ2-3 provide the parts outside the CDR3, is EAGVAQSPRYKIIEKRQSVAFWCNPISGHATLYWYQQILGQGPKLLIQFQNNGVVDDSQLPKDRFSAERLKGVDSTLKIQPAKLEDSAVYLCASSPRLALGGRGDTQYFGPGTRLTVL.

The chain couples TRBV28 to TRBJ1-3; D is unclear. With 6 bases removed from V and 3 bases from J, the gap between germline ends came to 15 bases. Germline loops: CDR1 MDHEN, CDR2 SYDVKM. The CDR3 sequence is 15 residues long. The CDR3 loop reads CASRSPGRDGNTIYF. The CDR3 DNA is TGTGCCAGCAGATCCCCGGGCCGGGATGGAAACACCATATATTTT.

The chain is built from TRBV18 and TRBJ2-1; D not resolved. Trimming cost V 0 bases and J 0 bases, with 6 bases left between them. Germline loops: CDR1 KGHSH, CDR2 LQKENI. The CDR3 length is 15 residues. CDR3 region: CASSPPPSSYNEQFF. The CDR3 coding sequence is TGTGCCAGCTCACCACCCCCGAGCTCCTACAATGAGCAGTTCTTC.

On this clone: At one end the junction does not follow the germline gene, possibly because of a read error. V gene TRBV6-1 combines with J gene TRBJ1-1; no clear D. Germline assignment: CDR1 MNHNS and CDR2 SASEGT. This CDR3 comprises 15 residues. The CDR3 bases are TGTGCCATCCTTTCGTTTGACCGGTTGCGGGTAAGTGTGATCTTT. Translation: CAILSFDRLRVSVIF.

The chain combines TRBV4-2 with TRBJ2-3; D gene unclear. The germline V gene has CDR1 LGHNA and CDR2 YNFKEQ. V shed 0 bases and J shed 2 bases, with 6 bases lying between them. The CDR3 contains 14 residues. CDR3 sequence reads: CASSQETYTDTQYF. The DNA for the CDR3 is TGTGCCAGCAGCCAAGAAACTTACACAGATACGCAGTATTTT.

This clone has more than one count but fewer than ten. This sequence joins TRBV6-5 and TRBJ1-2, with D possibly matching TRBD1 (6 bases). Germline lookup yields CDR1 MNHEY and CDR2 SVGAGI. Between the trimmed V and J ends, which lost 6 bases and 4 bases, there was a span of 12 bases. The CDR3 runs 13 residues. Written as DNA, the CDR3 is TGTGCCAGCAGACTCGACAGGAGCTATGGCTACACCTTC. Translating it yields CASRLDRSYGYTF.

The CDR3 reads CASSLWGGVNSPLHF. CDR3 bases: TGTGCCAGCAGCTTGTGGGGGGGGGTTAATTCACCCCTCCACTTT. The chain has TRBV5-6 and TRBJ1-6; TRBD1 might be the D (5 bases). V was cut by 1 base and J by 6 bases, with 11 bases left in between. CDR1 SGHDT and CDR2 YYEEEE come from the germline V gene. The CDR3 loop spans 15 amino acids.

The gene calls are TRBV9 and TRBJ1-4, with D perhaps TRBD1 (5 bases). Trimming removed 3 bases at V and 5 bases at J, with 11 bases between. Germline values: CDR1 SGDLS, CDR2 YYNGEE. The CDR3 length is 14 residues. CDR3 nucleotides: TGTGCCAGCAGCGCAAGACGGGGGAATGAAAAACTGTTTTTT. Amino acid sequence: CASSARRGNEKLFF.

This sequence joins TRBV7-9 and TRBJ1-5; the D gene is possibly TRBD1 (5 bases). The CDR3 length is 18 residues. V was pared by 1 base and J by 2 bases, with 18 bases between. The germline V gene encodes CDR1 SEHNR and CDR2 FQNEAQ (reference sequence). The CDR3 is CASSLELARGGGNQPQHF. CDR3 bases: TGTGCCAGCAGCTTAGAGTTAGCCCGCGGGGGAGGCAATCAGCCCCAGCATTTT.

The chain has TRBV28 and TRBJ2-1; 9 nucleotides line up with TRBD1. There are 15 residues in the CDR3. V lost 6 bases and J lost 5; bases outside the gene matches: 8. CDR1 is MDHEN, CDR2 SYDVKM, per germline. DNA for the CDR3: TGTGCCAGCAGGTCGACAGGGGGTAACAACAATGAGCAGTTCTTC. This codes for CASRSTGGNNNEQFF.